This is a list of T cell receptor beta chains from one sample in a study of multiple sclerosis patients with progressive multifocal leukoencephalopathy. Data came from immunoSEQ multiplex PCR; TCRdb stores just in-frame clones and leaves some out. The table lists about 30,000 clones, about nine tenths of them singletons, with around 1.5% in the top ten. This specimen was PBMCs, taken from a patient treated with natalizumab. These receptors all stem from a human donor with multiple sclerosis. The conserved cysteine and the conserved F or W are not part of the CDR3 here.

CDR3aa	v_gene	j_gene
ASKQELSSYEQY	TRBV6-1	TRBJ2-7
ASSLDGTTSEKLF	TRBV11-2	TRBJ1-4
ASSRDSNRKGEKLF	TRBV5-5	TRBJ1-4
ASSFGLAKNIQY	TRBV27	TRBJ2-4
ASRSALTEAF	TRBV28	TRBJ1-1
ASSYSREYNNEQF	TRBV6-5	TRBJ2-1
ASSPWAGGGTEAF	TRBV7-2	TRBJ1-1
ASSLVGETQY	TRBV5-4	TRBJ2-5
ASSTGALAGEGNEQV	TRBV5-1	TRBJ2-1
ASSLTGASTDTQY	TRBV5-1	TRBJ2-3
ASSLDGGSGSPLH	TRBV5-1	TRBJ1-6
ASSLTPRSHGGYT	TRBV28	TRBJ1-2
ASSLAAAAGELF	TRBV7-2	TRBJ2-2
ASSFLSGNQGKLF	TRBV28	TRBJ1-4
ASSIAVTDNYGYT	TRBV19	TRBJ1-2